The T cell receptor beta chain under discussion was sequenced for a study of T cells in localized non-small cell lung cancer. The ends lost 4 bases at V and 11 bases at J; junction bases unmatched: 6. Germline V CDR1 and CDR2: SGHNT, YYREEE (reference sequence). The CDR3 spans 13 residues. Generated by immunoSEQ multiplex PCR, the TCRdb table keeps only in-frame clones and is missing some. This table has some 51,000 clones, just over 85% appearing once. This TCR derives from a woman aged 40-70 years with stage I lung adenocarcinoma. The genes are TRBV5-4 and TRBJ2-6; 7 bases are shared with TRBD1. Here the sequenced sample was peripheral blood, taken before any cancer treatment. The CDR3 sequence is CASSTGQVDVLTF. DNA for the CDR3: TGTGCCAGCAGCACCGGACAGGTTGACGTCCTGACTTTC.